The clone carrying this T cell receptor (beta chain) was detected many times. This sample is part of a study of early T cells in non-severe SARS-CoV-2 infection. TCRdb itself ran the 5' RACE reads through MiXCR, one entry per CDR3 protein. The data contain approximately 62,000 distinct CDR3 sequences, roughly an eighth of them singletons. From germline, CDR1 is SGHDN and CDR2 FVKESK. V dropped 0 bases and J dropped 3 bases, with 14 bases sitting between them. This CDR3 contains 16 residues. This chain links TRBV14 with TRBJ1-1, with a weak D call TRBD1 (5 bases). The TCR sequence derives from an adult who was a healthcare worker with PCR-confirmed SARS-CoV-2 infection or an uninfected control (not recorded which). Sequencing was performed on whole blood. CDR3 sequence (DNA): TGTGCCAGCAGCCAAGATACTTTTTGGGGGTACACTGAAGCTTTCTTT. Its protein product is CASSQDTFWGYTEAFF.